This T cell receptor (beta chain) emerged from a study of T-cell memory formation after mild COVID-19. Whole-study findings and limits: While clones contracting from day 15 to 85 were balanced between CD4 and CD8, later expanders leaned CD4+.

This clonotype was detected a few times. Antigen: not known. This CDR3 is 15 amino acids long. The V gene end was trimmed by 0 bases and the J gene end by 3 bases; junction bases not matched to a gene: 2. CDR1 ENHRY and CDR2 SYGVKD come from the germline V gene. Constant-segment primers served in 5'RACE that generated TCR alpha and TCR beta cDNA libraries bearing sample barcodes and UMIs. TCRdb reanalysed the 5' RACE reads using MiXCR and keeps one entry per CDR3 protein. The data show about 440,000 distinct CDR3 sequences, 15% to 25% seen once. This chain joins TRBV10-3 and TRBJ2-5, with 9 bases aligning to TRBD2. The source material was PBMCs or a T cell subset sorted from them (not recorded which). This clonotype was sampled from an adult woman who had mild COVID-19 (a few samples of this study predate the infection). Cell type and time point are not known. The DNA for the CDR3 is TGTGCCATCAGTGAGTCTCCTAGCGGGGAAGAGACCCAGTACTTC. It specifies CAISESPSGEETQYF.